These 10 T cell receptor beta chains share one sample of origin, sequenced in a study of blood T cell repertoires in COVID-19. Assay: immunoSEQ multiplex PCR; the TCRdb copy retains only in-frame clones and omits some. Of about 58,000 clones in the sample, about nine tenths were seen once. The sample taken for sequencing was peripheral blood. The receptors stem from a woman in her 70s with active COVID-19.

This chain connects TRBV10-1 to TRBJ2-4; 7 bases are shared with TRBD1. V gave up 0 bases and J gave up 13 bases; unmatched junction bases: 6. Germline assignment: CDR1 WNHNN and CDR2 SYGVQD (reference sequence). This CDR3 region has 13 residues. The CDR3 reads CASSESGRDSQYF. CDR3 DNA sequence: TGCGCCAGCAGTGAGTCGGGAAGGGACAGCCAGTACTTC.

The gene calls are TRBV7-6 and TRBJ2-1; TRBD2 agrees at 11 bases. CDR3 size: 17 residues. Trimming took 2 bases from V and 9 from J; bases not matched to a gene: 12. Germline CDR1 SGHVS, CDR2 FNYEAQ. The CDR3: CASSLRPGLAGGAEQFF. CDR3 DNA: TGTGCCAGCAGCTTAAGGCCCGGGCTAGCGGGAGGAGCTGAGCAGTTCTTC.

The chain employs TRBV6-5 and TRBJ1-2; 7 bases agree with TRBD1. J lost 1 base, V lost 6 bases, and 5 bases had no gene match. This CDR3 spans 14 amino acids. Germline V gives CDR1 MNHEY, CDR2 SVGAGI. The CDR3 DNA follows: TGTGCCAGCAGAGAGGGGGCCCTTAACTATGGCTACACCTTC. Protein product: CASREGALNYGYTF.

The J gene is TRBJ2-7, the V gene TRBV6-6; a possible D gene is TRBD2 (5 bases). V was trimmed by 4 bases and J by 5 bases, leaving 12 bases between them. Germline assignment: CDR1 MNHNY and CDR2 SVGAGI (reference sequence). The CDR3 is 13 amino acids. The CDR3 region is CASSSRRDDEQYF. CDR3 DNA sequence: TGTGCCAGCAGTTCACGTCGGGATGACGAGCAGTACTTC.

This clone appeared once. The rearrangement joins TRBV4-1 to TRBJ2-7; D is undetermined. CDR3 length equals 13 residues. V gave up 0 bases and J gave up 2 bases, with 5 bases separating them. CDR1 MGHRA and CDR2 YSYEKL come from the germline V gene. The CDR3 DNA reads TGCGCCAGCAGCCAAGAGGGCCCCTACGAGCAGTACTTC. This gives the protein CASSQEGPYEQYF.

The chain couples TRBV5-4 to TRBJ1-6; maybe TRBD1 (6 bases). This CDR3 comprises 17 residues. The V end lost 5 bases, the J end lost 6 bases, and 21 bases lay between the germline ends. Germline CDR1 is SGHNT and CDR2 is YYREEE (reference sequence). CDR3: CASSRGEGTPFNSPLHF. CDR3 DNA: TGTGCCAGCAGTCGGGGGGAGGGGACACCCTTTAATTCACCCCTCCACTTT.

The chain has TRBV19 and TRBJ2-7, with TRBD2 matching over 12 bases. This CDR3 is built from 15 residues. CDR1 is LNHDA and CDR2 is SQIVND in the germline V gene (reference sequence). The V segment lost 1 base and the J segment 6 bases; nucleotides outside the gene matches: 4. This chain's CDR3 is CASSIGLAGVSEQYF. CDR3 nucleotides: TGTGCCAGTAGTATAGGACTAGCGGGAGTATCCGAGCAGTACTTC.

The chain employs TRBV5-1 and TRBJ2-7; 11 bases line up with TRBD2. J gave up 3 bases and V 5 bases, and 10 bases lay outside the gene matches. The CDR3 loop spans 16 amino acids. The germline V gene has CDR1 SGHRS and CDR2 YFSETQ. Written as DNA, the CDR3 is TGCGCCAGCAGTCCTTACGGGACTAGCGGAATCTACGAGCAGTACTTC. Encoded protein: CASSPYGTSGIYEQYF.

Only a few counts were recorded for this clone. The rearrangement uses TRBV10-1 and TRBJ2-2, with 10 bases matching TRBD2. This CDR3 has 16 residues. CDR1 and CDR2 (germline): WNHNN, SYGVQD (reference sequence). V was pared by 2 bases and J by 6 bases, with 6 bases of the junction left unmatched. The CDR3 bases are TGCGCCAGCAGTGAGAGTCTAGCGGGAGCGGCCGGGGAGCTGTTTTTT. The encoded protein is CASSESLAGAAGELFF.

CDR3 nucleotides: TGTGCCAGCAATATGTACAGGTCGGGAGCTTTCTTT. It is translated as CASNMYRSGAFF. The chain links TRBV28 to TRBJ1-1; D might be TRBD1 (5 bases). Germline V CDR1 and CDR2: MDHEN, SYDVKM. V lost 7 bases and J 10 bases, leaving 16 bases between the germline ends. The CDR3 extends over 12 amino acids.